The clone carrying this TCR beta chain has more than one count but fewer than ten. Its antigen remains unidentified. Measured with immunoSEQ multiplex PCR; TCRdb has only the in-frame clones, and not every one. The sample consists of a few hundred thousand clones, 86% of them appearing once. The data stem from a study of cytomegalovirus exposure and HLA in healthy donors. Findings of the study overall: The classifier, whose performance was assessed in both the original and validation cohorts, reportedly diagnosed cytomegalovirus status with high specificity and sensitivity.

Trimming pared 5 bases from V and 5 bases from J, leaving 16 bases between. Germline V gene sequence: CDR1 SNHLY, CDR2 FYNNEI. The CDR3 covers 15 residues. The sequence was obtained from a woman in her late teens or twenties in good health and CMV-seronegative. Sequenced input: PBMCs. The chain carries TRBV2 and TRBJ1-5, with D possibly being TRBD1 (6 bases). As DNA, the CDR3 is TGTGCCAGCAGTCCGGGACACGAAGCGGATCAGCCCCAGCATTTT. Translated, it gives CASSPGHEADQPQHF.